This is a list of T cell receptor beta chains from one sample in a study of CD8+ T cells in alopecia areata. The data were produced by immunoSEQ multiplex PCR, yet TCRdb's version contains in-frame clones alone and is incomplete. The data contain roughly 250,000 clones, about 68% of them singletons. Here the sequenced sample was CD4+ T cells sorted from blood, taken at week 0. The receptors derive from a human donor with alopecia areata. The CDR3 runs from the conserved cysteine through the conserved F or W. A D gene is named only where the DNA matches it firmly. Rows may omit the clone size; those that give it use once, few, many or a size class.

d_call,j_call,v_call,clone_size,cdr3_nt,cdr3_aa
.,TRBJ1-1,TRBV30,once,TGTGCCTGGAGACTGTCCCGAGCTTTCTTT,CAWRLSRAFF
.,TRBJ2-7,TRBV5-1,.,TGCGCCAGCAGCTTATACAGAAACTACGAGCAGTACTTC,CASSLYRNYEQYF
.,TRBJ2-5,TRBV5-5,.,TGTGCCAGCAGCTGGACCACTACGCAAGAGACCCAGTACTTC,CASSWTTTQETQYF
TRBD1,TRBJ2-5,TRBV2,.,TGTGCCAGCAAGATATCGGTTCGGACAGGGCCAGAGACCCAGTACTTC,CASKISVRTGPETQYF
TRBD2,TRBJ2-5,TRBV27,.,TGTGCCAGCAGGAAGCGGGGTGGAGAGACCCAGTACTTC,CASRKRGGETQYF
TRBD1,TRBJ2-1,TRBV5-1,.,TGCGCCAGCAGCTCGGACAGGATCGGTGAGCAGTTCTTC,CASSSDRIGEQFF
.,TRBJ1-2,TRBV30,.,TGTGCCTGGAGTCCGTTTGGCAAAGGCTACACCTTC,CAWSPFGKGYTF
TRBD1,TRBJ2-6,TRBV7-2,few,TGTGCCAGCAGCTTATCGGACAGGGCTGGGGCCAACGTCCTGACTTTC,CASSLSDRAGANVLTF
.,TRBJ1-1,TRBV6-1,.,TGTGCCAGCAGTGAAACCCTGATGATGGCTACTTTCTTT,CASSETLMMATFF
.,TRBJ2-7,TRBV29-1,.,TGCAGCGTTAAGGCAGCGGACGGACCCTACGAGCAGTACTTC,CSVKAADGPYEQYF
.,TRBJ1-2,TRBV27,.,TGTGCCAGCAGGCCAAGAGGGTCCACTAACTATGGCTACACCTTC,CASRPRGSTNYGYTF
.,TRBJ2-5,TRBV6-1,.,TGTGCCAGCAGTGGAGGGGGGATCGGAGAGACCCAGTACTTC,CASSGGGIGETQYF
TRBD1,TRBJ1-5,TRBV27,.,TGTGCCAGCAGTTGGACAGGGAGGTTTCAGCCCCAGCATTTT,CASSWTGRFQPQHF
.,TRBJ2-6,TRBV5-1,.,TGCGCCAGCAGCTCAAACGGGGCAGGGGACTCGAAGGCTGGGGCCAACGTCCTGACTTTC,CASSSNGAGDSKAGANVLTF
.,TRBJ2-2,TRBV30,.,TGTGCCTGGGGTCCCGGGGAGCTGTTTTTT,CAWGPGELFF
.,TRBJ2-2,TRBV5-1,.,TGCGCCAGCAGCGGAGGGGATGGCGGGGAGCTGTTTTTT,CASSGGDGGELFF
.,TRBJ2-4,TRBV30,.,TGTGCCTCACGGACAGAAAACATTCAGTACTTC,CASRTENIQYF
.,TRBJ1-6,TRBV18,.,TGTGCCAGCTCACCGCAGGGGCTCAACAATTCACCCCTCCACTTT,CASSPQGLNNSPLHF
.,TRBJ1-6,TRBV4-3,many,TGCGCCAGCAGCCAAGTACACAGTAGGTCACCCCTCCACTTT,CASSQVHSRSPLHF
TRBD1,TRBJ2-7,TRBV4-1,few,TGCGCCAGCAGCCACACAGGACAGGGGACGCACGAGCAGTACTTC,CASSHTGQGTHEQYF
.,TRBJ1-5,TRBV30,.,TGTGCCTGGAGTGCAAGTCCTGTTGAACCCCAGCATTTT,CAWSASPVEPQHF
.,TRBJ1-1,TRBV10-3,.,TGTGCCATCAGTTCCCTAGTTGCGAAGAACACTGAAGCTTTCTTT,CAISSLVAKNTEAFF
TRBD2,TRBJ2-3,TRBV5-8,.,TGTGCCAGCAGCCCGGGACTAGCGGGGTCCACAGATACGCAGTATTTT,CASSPGLAGSTDTQYF
.,TRBJ2-3,TRBV29-1,.,TGCAGCGCTGGGGGCTTTGGTGGCACAGATACGCAGTATTTT,CSAGGFGGTDTQYF
.,TRBJ2-1,TRBV29-1,once,TGCAGCGTTGAAGATAAGAATCGATTCTATGAGCAGTTCTTC,CSVEDKNRFYEQFF
.,TRBJ1-1,TRBV27,.,TGTGCCAGCAGTTTATACGCCATGAACACTGAAGCTTTCTTT,CASSLYAMNTEAFF
TRBD2,TRBJ2-3,TRBV30,.,TGTGCCTGCAAACCTAGACTAGCGGCAACGTTGGATACGCAGTATTTT,CACKPRLAATLDTQYF